The clone carrying this TCR beta chain appeared once. PCR involved 60 Vbeta and 13 Jbeta primers. The method was immunoSEQ multiplex PCR; TCRdb's version includes in-frame clones alone and lacks a portion of them. The sample holds under 200,000 clones, 82% seen once. The data belong to a study of cytomegalovirus exposure and HLA in healthy donors. Germline V CDR1 and CDR2: MNHEY, SMNVEV (reference sequence). This CDR3 has 16 residues. The ends lost 5 bases at V and 2 bases at J; junction bases unmatched: 7. What was sequenced was PBMCs. The V call is TRBV27, the J call TRBJ2-5, with 11 bases aligning to TRBD2. The receptor's source is a male donor in good health and CMV-seronegative. The CDR3 here is CASSRLAGGPQETQYF. The CDR3 DNA reads TGTGCCAGCAGTCGTCTAGCGGGAGGACCTCAAGAGACCCAGTACTTC.